The entry below describes one TCR beta chain. No antigen is known for it. Every subset's genomic DNA went evenly onto several immunoSEQ plates. Profiling relied on immunoSEQ multiplex PCR, and the TCRdb table lists in-frame clones only, not all of them. The table includes around 580,000 clones, about 98% detected once. The naive CD8 subset, CD45RO-negative cells positively selected for CCR7, excluded terminally differentiated effector memory CD45RA+ cells. This entry is derived from a study of shared clonotypes between healthy human individuals. The study's findings and limits: Tissue TCR repertoires likely differ from these blood-only repertoires.

The CDR3 length is 11 residues. V gave up 4 bases and J gave up 14 bases, with 13 bases separating them. Germline values: CDR1 SNHLY, CDR2 FYNNEI. The material sequenced was naive CD8+ T cells sorted from blood. This clonotype originated in a man aged 30 to 45 in good health. This chain uses TRBV2 with TRBJ2-3, with D possibly being TRBD1 or TRBD2 (5 bases each). In DNA, the CDR3 is TGTGCCAGCAGTGGGGGACGATTTTGGTATTTT. Residues: CASSGGRFWYF.